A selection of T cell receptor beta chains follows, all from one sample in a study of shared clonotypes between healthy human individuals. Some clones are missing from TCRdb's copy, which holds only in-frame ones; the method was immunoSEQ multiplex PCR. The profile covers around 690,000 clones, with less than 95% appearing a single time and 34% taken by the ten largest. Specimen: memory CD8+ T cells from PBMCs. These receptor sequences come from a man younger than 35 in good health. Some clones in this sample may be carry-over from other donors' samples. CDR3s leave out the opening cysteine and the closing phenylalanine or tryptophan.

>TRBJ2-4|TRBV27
ASSLSTGADPKNIQY
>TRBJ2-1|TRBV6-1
ASRALAGAYNEQF
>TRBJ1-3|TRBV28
ASSLSDSLSGNTIY
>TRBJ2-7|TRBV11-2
ASSLTDYEQY
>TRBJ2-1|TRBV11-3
ALPHRGTEEQF
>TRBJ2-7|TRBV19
ASSAPRRVAGGPDRSYEQY
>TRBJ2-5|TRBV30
AWSASVRAETQY
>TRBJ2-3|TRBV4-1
ASRREGHDTQY
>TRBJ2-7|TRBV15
ATSYATGYEQY
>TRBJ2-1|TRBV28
ASRATGWREQF
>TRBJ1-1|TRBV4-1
ASSQRYGSPYAEAF
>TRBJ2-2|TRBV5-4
ASSLVAGGAGRTGELF
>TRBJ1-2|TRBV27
ASSLLGADGYT
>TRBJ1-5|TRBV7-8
ASSLGDGNQPQH
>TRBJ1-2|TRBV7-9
ASSRGANELFNYGYT
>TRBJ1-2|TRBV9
ASSVGGSGYT
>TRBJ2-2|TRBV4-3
ASSQDGHVNTGELF
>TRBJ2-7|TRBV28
ASSWGRTDPNYEQY
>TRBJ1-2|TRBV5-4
ASNTGQEPRGYT
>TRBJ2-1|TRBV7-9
ASSLRRPSSYNEQF
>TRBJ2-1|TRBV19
ASSILAGVPNEQF
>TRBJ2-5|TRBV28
ASSPPMRAQETQY
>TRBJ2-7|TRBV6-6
ASSLAGELNEQY
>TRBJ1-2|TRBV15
ATSRDKVTGEGGYT
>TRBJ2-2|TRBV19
ASKPGTDTGELF
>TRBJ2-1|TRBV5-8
ASSLGLYNEQF
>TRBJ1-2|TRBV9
ASSVGGTVGGYT
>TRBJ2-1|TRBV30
ATTRDGSQF
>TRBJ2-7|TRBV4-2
ASSRRSGTGSYEQY
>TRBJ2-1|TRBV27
ASSFLFWTTNRGEQF
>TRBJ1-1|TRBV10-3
AYGGGITEAF
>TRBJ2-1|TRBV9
ASSVVKGGDSYNEQF
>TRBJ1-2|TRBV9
ASSAHIDINYGYT
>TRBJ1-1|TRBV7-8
ASSLNRDRATGAF
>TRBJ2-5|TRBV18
ASSPPVGLAGDQETQY
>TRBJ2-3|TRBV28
ASSLSPGARWGTDTQY
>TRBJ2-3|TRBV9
ASSAAGRGPTDTQY
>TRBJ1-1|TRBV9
ASSGGGSEAF
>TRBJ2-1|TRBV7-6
ASSRLAGGPSVRNNEQF
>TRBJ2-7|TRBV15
ATSRDGRTYEQY
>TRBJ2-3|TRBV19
ASSPRGADTQY
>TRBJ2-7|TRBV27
ASRPLSGWGEQY
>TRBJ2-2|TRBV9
ASSASSLAAGALTNTGELF
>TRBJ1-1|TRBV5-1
ASSLAPGFTEAF
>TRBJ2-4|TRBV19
ASSIDPWQGGEWMVKNIQY
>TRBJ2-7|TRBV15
ATSRDFRVGSYEQY
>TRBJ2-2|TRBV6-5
ASSYPGGGTGELF
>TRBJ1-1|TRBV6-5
ASSPTFGGTEAF
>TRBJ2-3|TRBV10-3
AISEAGGRTDTQY
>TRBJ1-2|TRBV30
AWSGVRQGAGYGYT